Sequencing of this T cell receptor beta chain was carried out in a study of Tregs in tolerant kidney transplant recipients. CD4+CD25+CD127- Tregs, CD4+CD25- non-Tregs, CD4 and CD8 cells were sorted. Regarding the study as a whole: Antigen-driven expansion was suggested because donor-specific Tregs expanded more than all Tregs in tolerant patients. Biological reproducibility was not directly addressed, but technical replication error appeared minimal. Some patients' samples used different primers over time, so nucleotide sequences weren't comparable.

The method was immunoSEQ multiplex PCR; TCRdb's version includes in-frame clones alone and lacks a portion of them. The sample totals about 48,000 clones; its top ten clones hold 0.85%. CDR3 length equals 15 residues. V trimming: 1 base; J trimming: 4 bases; junction bases outside the gene matches: 3. Germline CDR1 and CDR2: SGHTA and FQGNSA. As concerns this clone: Its antigen is not identified. From the germline J gene comes the end of the CDR3, since the read stops 3 residues before it.

This receptor was identified in a human donor who received a combined kidney and bone marrow transplant. The chain is built from TRBV7-2 and TRBJ1-1, with 10 bases fitting TRBD1. The specimen comprised CD4+ T cells from blood, sampled before the transplant. The CDR3 sequence: CASSLGDRGVTEAFF. The CDR3 bases that were read are TGTGCCAGCAGCTTAGGGGACAGGGGTGTCACTGAA.